This entry is about one T cell receptor beta chain. Its cognate antigen is unknown. Germline CDR1 MNHEY, CDR2 SVGEGT. Trimming took 2 bases from V and 1 from J, leaving 12 bases between them. The CDR3 has 15 residues. The individuals who served as donors were healthy Caucasians living in Russia, aged roughly 6 to 100. A second PCR, run for about 6 to 12 cycles, used a sample-barcoded 5' primer plus a J-beta primer mix. TCRdb redid the calling of the 5' RACE reads with MiXCR, one entry per CDR3 protein. The data hold over 700,000 distinct CDR3 sequences, with approximately 25% observed a single time. This record belongs to a study of blood T cells in healthy people across ages. Whole-study results and caveats: Compared with aged donors, long-lived donors showed fewer expanded clones, suggesting selection.

These records were also assigned to another study, of T cells of mothers and their children. That report notes: The sample comes from fewer than 10 healthy Caucasian donors: mothers and children. Thymic selection shapes TCR recombination output in related pairs, and it does so similarly in unrelated pairs.

This chain links TRBV6-2 or TRBV6-3 with TRBJ2-7; D perhaps matches TRBD2 (6 bases). The sequenced sample was blood. The origin of this receptor is a boy younger than 18 in good health. CDR3 residues: CASSYVGTESYEQYF. In DNA, the CDR3 is TGTGCCAGCAGTTACGTCGGGACTGAGTCCTACGAGCAGTACTTC.